Listed below are T cell receptor beta chains from one sample, sequenced in a study of CXCR3-negative and CXCR3-positive naive CD8 T cells. Following a re-call of the 5' RACE reads, TCRdb has one entry per CDR3 protein and lacks DNA. This repertoire includes 40,000 to 55,000 distinct CDR3 sequences. The sequenced sample consisted of naive CXCR3- CD8+ T cells from blood. These TCRs come from a human donor in good health. Some clones in this sample may be carry-over from other donors' samples. CDR3s include the opening cysteine and the closing phenylalanine or tryptophan. The size entry is marked missing in some rows and otherwise reads once, few, many or a size class.

V	J	size	CDR3
TRBV20-1	TRBJ2-7	NA	CSARESEGTAYEQYF
TRBV18	TRBJ2-7	NA	CASFTFVKQGWVEQYF
TRBV11-2	TRBJ2-2	NA	CASSLVTRSGELFF
TRBV9	TRBJ2-7	NA	CASSAGGGVYEQYF
TRBV29-1	TRBJ2-7	NA	CSVLTSSYEQYF
TRBV29-1	TRBJ1-1	NA	CSVEVRALNTEAFF
TRBV20-1	TRBJ1-3	NA	CSALTGVSGNTIYF
TRBV28	TRBJ2-1	NA	CASSYSGGGNEQFF
TRBV7-6	TRBJ2-2	NA	CASSTDRGATGELFF
TRBV2	TRBJ2-3	NA	CASSADRGTDTQYF
TRBV28	TRBJ1-2	NA	CASSPTGTGSYGYTF
TRBV20-1	TRBJ2-7	NA	CSAHWGDEQYF
TRBV12-3/TRBV12-4	TRBJ1-3	NA	CASRRDRGPGVDTIYF
TRBV4-3	TRBJ1-1	NA	CASSQVASMEGTEAFF
TRBV28	TRBJ2-1	NA	CASSLGNQDTDEQFF
TRBV6-2/TRBV6-3	TRBJ2-1	medium-sized	CASSYGSATSGEFF
TRBV29-1	TRBJ2-7	NA	CSVVGGSDSYEQYF
TRBV28	TRBJ1-2	NA	CASSLNRRGLSTTF
TRBV13	TRBJ2-7	NA	CASSFAGAYTYEQYF
TRBV7-8	TRBJ2-1	NA	CASSNGGDDEQFF
TRBV5-8	TRBJ2-5	NA	CASSFYQYQETQYF
TRBV4-2	TRBJ1-2	NA	CASSQGTAGNGYTF
TRBV7-6	TRBJ1-1	NA	CASSLITMNTEAFF
TRBV20-1	TRBJ2-7	NA	CSASQLEVYYEQYF
TRBV3-1	TRBJ2-1	NA	CASSQGGRALLGEFF
TRBV4-1	TRBJ2-5	medium-sized	CASSQDLTSQETQYF
TRBV28	TRBJ2-1	NA	CASSSEVLLYNEQFF
TRBV29-1	TRBJ2-7	NA	CSVEASSGGVIYEQYF
TRBV29-1	TRBJ2-2	NA	CSVDSTGAGELFF
TRBV9	TRBJ2-5	NA	CASSVGQGFDQETQYF
TRBV5-1	TRBJ2-1	NA	CASRDGQGYNEQFF
TRBV29-1	TRBJ2-1	NA	CSVEWRFDSYNEQFF
TRBV5-5	TRBJ2-2	NA	CASSGMPAGGIHTGELFF